Reported below is one TCR beta chain. Its cognate antigen is unknown. Per the germline V gene, CDR1 is KGHSH and CDR2 is LQKENI. This CDR3 is built from 13 residues. The V gene end was trimmed by 1 base and the J gene end by 6 bases; junction bases not matched to a gene: 2. Amplification used 60 Vbeta primers and 13 Jbeta primers. The assay was immunoSEQ multiplex PCR, and TCRdb's table has in-frame clones only and misses some. This sample has about 140,000 clones, with more than 75% found just once. The data originate from a study of cytomegalovirus exposure and HLA in healthy donors. For the study at large: A preliminary data release comprised around 90 million unique TCRs obtained from HLA-typed donors.

Study-wide results and limits: TCR association rates varied by HLA locus in a later analysis, with DRB1 highest and HLA-C lowest. Among TCR beta chains of equal frequency, HLA-associated ones were more clonally expanded in a later analysis. A later analysis linked around 15,000 TCR beta sequences to HLA alleles at 0.05 false discovery rate.

V is TRBV18 and J is TRBJ1-2, with 7 nucleotides matching TRBD1. The sequenced sample was PBMCs. This clonotype originated in a woman under 30 in good health and CMV-seropositive. The chain's CDR3 is CASSPQGADGYTF. CDR3 in DNA: TGTGCCAGCTCACCACAGGGGGCTGATGGCTACACCTTC.